Listed below are T cell receptor beta chains from one sample, sequenced in a study of a mutant IDH1 vaccine in newly diagnosed glioma. Method: immunoSEQ multiplex PCR; TCRdb's copy keeps in-frame clones and lacks some. The repertoire holds about 51,000 clones, with more than 60% as singletons. The sequenced sample was PBMCs, obtained from a glioma patient treated with radiotherapy, temozolomide or both. All receptors come from a woman in her thirties or forties with glioma. Each CDR3 is given with its conserved first and last residue. Each record gives: V gene, D gene, J gene, clone size, CDR3 DNA, CDR3 protein. D genes are given only for firm matches. Size is omitted from some rows. Given values are once, few, many or a class for expanded clones.

TRBV6-1	NA	TRBJ1-6	NA	TGTGCCAGCAGTGCTACCTCGACGGATAATTCACCCCTCCACTTT	CASSATSTDNSPLHF
TRBV30	NA	TRBJ1-1	few	TGTGCCTGGAGTTCGGGTTCTTGGGAAAACACTGAAGCTTTCTTT	CAWSSGSWENTEAFF
TRBV7-2	NA	TRBJ1-3	NA	TGTGCCAGCAGCGAGACGGCAGGGTCTGGAAACACCATATATTTT	CASSETAGSGNTIYF
TRBV10-1	NA	TRBJ2-7	NA	TGCGCCAGCAGTTCGGGACTCCCGGGGGAGCAGTACTTC	CASSSGLPGEQYF
TRBV11-2	TRBD1	TRBJ2-7	NA	TGTGCCAGCAGCCTACAGGGGGTCCACGAGCAGTACTTC	CASSLQGVHEQYF
TRBV7-2	TRBD1	TRBJ2-7	NA	TGTGCCAGCAGCTTACGAGGGACAGGGTCGGAGGAGCAGTACTTC	CASSLRGTGSEEQYF
TRBV5-5	TRBD1	TRBJ1-5	NA	TGTGCCAGCAGCTCGGCCCCTCCGGGACAGGGGATTTATCAGCCCCAGCATTTT	CASSSAPPGQGIYQPQHF
TRBV5-1	NA	TRBJ2-2	NA	TGCGCCAGCAATTATATAGGGGCGGACACCGGGGAGCTGTTTTTT	CASNYIGADTGELFF
TRBV10-3	NA	TRBJ1-5	NA	TGTGCCGCCTCACAGGGTCAGGATCAGCCCCAGCATTTT	CAASQGQDQPQHF
TRBV6-6	TRBD2	TRBJ2-3	NA	TGTGCCAGCAGTATAGCGGGGCCAGATACGCAGTATTTT	CASSIAGPDTQYF
TRBV6-1	NA	TRBJ2-6	NA	TGTGCCAGCAGCCCTGGGGCCAACGTCCTGACTTTC	CASSPGANVLTF
TRBV19	NA	TRBJ1-2	NA	TGTGCCAGTAGTATTCTGGCGTCATACTATGGCTACACCTTC	CASSILASYYGYTF
TRBV2	NA	TRBJ2-5	NA	TGTGCCAGCAGTGTGCAGCAAGAGACCCAGTACTTC	CASSVQQETQYF
TRBV9	NA	TRBJ1-2	NA	TGTGCCAGCAGCGACAGCTATGGCTACACCTTC	CASSDSYGYTF
TRBV25-1	NA	TRBJ2-2	NA	TGTGCCAGCAGTGACCCCAGGGCAGGGACCGGGGAGCTGTTTTTT	CASSDPRAGTGELFF
TRBV7-2	NA	TRBJ1-6	NA	TGTGCCAGCAGCTTTCGCGGGGGGAGCTCCTATAATTCACCCCTCCACTTT	CASSFRGGSSYNSPLHF
TRBV4-3	TRBD2	TRBJ2-7	NA	TGCGCCAGCAGCCATGCCTTGGGGGGGGGAACCCCCTACGAGCAGTACTTC	CASSHALGGGTPYEQYF
TRBV5-1	TRBD1	TRBJ1-1	NA	TGCGCCAGCAGTTCTCTACAGGGGACTGAAGCTTTCTTT	CASSSLQGTEAFF
TRBV30	NA	TRBJ2-5	few	TGTGCCTGGAGTGTACGAGGGGCAAGAGAGACCCAGTACTTC	CAWSVRGARETQYF
TRBV2	TRBD2	TRBJ2-1	NA	TGTGCCAGCCTCCTAGCGGGGGGGCATGAGCAGTTCTTC	CASLLAGGHEQFF
TRBV7-8	NA	TRBJ2-7	NA	TGTGCCAGCAGCTTAGCAGAGGGAAGGGCCTACGAGCAGTACTTC	CASSLAEGRAYEQYF
TRBV9	NA	TRBJ1-3	NA	TGTGCCAGCAGCCCCGACGAGGGACGATTAAACACCATATATTTT	CASSPDEGRLNTIYF
TRBV7-9	TRBD1	TRBJ2-7	NA	TGTGCCAGCAGCTTAGTCCCGGACAGGTACGAGCAGTACTTC	CASSLVPDRYEQYF
TRBV30	NA	TRBJ2-3	NA	TGTGCCTGGAGTGTAAGGCAGTTTAGCACAGATACGCAGTATTTT	CAWSVRQFSTDTQYF
TRBV2	NA	TRBJ1-4	few	TGTGCCAGCAGTGAGGACCCCGGGCATGAAAAACTGTTTTTT	CASSEDPGHEKLFF
TRBV19	NA	TRBJ1-5	NA	TGTGCCAGTAACCTAGGGACTGACTTTTTTAATCAGCCCCAGCATTTT	CASNLGTDFFNQPQHF
TRBV6-5	NA	TRBJ1-2	few	TGTGCCAGCTGGGAGAGACTTAACTATGGCTACACCTTC	CASWERLNYGYTF
TRBV11-2	NA	TRBJ1-2	NA	TGTGCCAGCAGCTTAGGCCCGAACAGATCAAAGGGCTACACCTTC	CASSLGPNRSKGYTF
TRBV6-1	NA	TRBJ1-1	NA	TGTGCCAGCATCTCGGGGGGCGGATTGAACACTGAAGCTTTCTTT	CASISGGGLNTEAFF
TRBV11-2	NA	TRBJ1-3	NA	TGTGCCAGCAGCTCCCCACCTGGAAACACCATATATTTT	CASSSPPGNTIYF
TRBV5-4	TRBD2	TRBJ2-1	NA	TGTGCCAGCAGCTCTAGCGGGGGCTACAATGAGCAGTTCTTC	CASSSSGGYNEQFF
TRBV18	TRBD2	TRBJ2-2	NA	TGTGCCAGCTCACCCTCGCGGGGGGAATCCGGGGAGCTGTTTTTT	CASSPSRGESGELFF
TRBV2	TRBD2	TRBJ2-5	few	TGTGCCAGCAGTGCTGCTAGCGGGGGGTTCACACGGGGAGAGACCCAGTACTTC	CASSAASGGFTRGETQYF
TRBV30	TRBD2	TRBJ2-5	NA	TGTGCCTGGAGGGGGACTAGCGGGGGAGGCCAGTACTTC	CAWRGTSGGGQYF
TRBV14	TRBD1	TRBJ2-7	NA	TGTGCCAGCACCCGGGAGGACAGGGGAAGATTGCAGTACTTC	CASTREDRGRLQYF
TRBV4-1	TRBD1	TRBJ1-2	NA	TGCGCCAGCAGCCAAGACATAGCCCTGGGAGGGGGACAGGGGGCGCGTGGCTACACCTTC	CASSQDIALGGGQGARGYTF
TRBV6-5	NA	TRBJ1-2	NA	TGTGCGGTAGGGAGACTACCCTTTAACTATGGCTACACCTTC	CAVGRLPFNYGYTF
TRBV10-3	TRBD2	TRBJ2-1	few	TGTGCCAACCAACCTAGCGGGGACCGCAATGAGCAGTTCTTC	CANQPSGDRNEQFF
TRBV30	NA	TRBJ1-5	NA	TGTGCCTGGAGTCGGGATAGCAATCAGCCCCAGCATTTT	CAWSRDSNQPQHF
TRBV29-1	TRBD1	TRBJ1-1	NA	TGCAGCGCCCAGGGGACAGTCCTGAACACTGAAGCTTTCTTT	CSAQGTVLNTEAFF
TRBV30	NA	TRBJ2-3	NA	TGTGCCTGGAGTGTGGGCGGGGGCAGCACAGATACGCAGTATTTT	CAWSVGGGSTDTQYF
TRBV9	NA	TRBJ1-2	NA	TGTGCCAGCAGCACCCTGAAGCAGGGGTCCGGTGGCTACACCTTC	CASSTLKQGSGGYTF
TRBV28	NA	TRBJ1-5	NA	TGTGCCAGTAGCTCGGGGAGTCAGCCCCAGCATTTT	CASSSGSQPQHF
TRBV5-1	NA	TRBJ1-1	NA	TGCGCCAGCAGCTTGGAGGGGGGATTGACTGAAGCTTTCTTT	CASSLEGGLTEAFF
TRBV2	NA	TRBJ2-7	NA	TGTGCCAGCAACAGGCAACTCTACGAGCAGTACTTC	CASNRQLYEQYF
TRBV29-1	TRBD1	TRBJ2-5	NA	TGCAGCGTTACAGGGGCCCAAGAGACCCAGTACTTC	CSVTGAQETQYF
TRBV20-1	NA	TRBJ2-5	NA	TGCAGCGCAGTTAAGGAGACCCAGTACTTC	CSAVKETQYF
TRBV21-1	NA	TRBJ1-2	few	TGTGCCAGCAGCAACGGCCAGTCCGGCGGCTATGGCTACACCTTC	CASSNGQSGGYGYTF
TRBV7-2	TRBD2	TRBJ2-7	NA	TGTGCCAGCAGCCCCCGTAGCGGGGTCTCCTACGAGCAGTACTTC	CASSPRSGVSYEQYF
TRBV5-1	TRBD2	TRBJ2-5	NA	TGCGCCAGCAGCTTCAGCGGGACTTCGGGGGAGACCCAGTACTTC	CASSFSGTSGETQYF
TRBV7-2	NA	TRBJ1-1	NA	TGTGCCAGCAGCACGGGCCCCGTGGACACTGAAGCTTTCTTT	CASSTGPVDTEAFF
TRBV7-9	NA	TRBJ1-4	NA	TGTGCCAGCAGCCTAAGGACCGACCGACCCTCAACTAATGAAAAACTGTTTTTT	CASSLRTDRPSTNEKLFF
TRBV29-1	NA	TRBJ2-5	NA	TGCAGCGTTAAGCGACAGGCGGGAGAGACCCAGTACTTC	CSVKRQAGETQYF
TRBV5-1	TRBD1	TRBJ1-1	NA	TGCGCCAGCAGCTACGACAGGGGTGTCATAGGGGCTTTCTTT	CASSYDRGVIGAFF
TRBV4-1	NA	TRBJ1-5	once	TGCGCCAGCAGCCAGGGGGATCTTAGCAATCAGCCCCAGCATTTT	CASSQGDLSNQPQHF
TRBV13	TRBD2	TRBJ2-3	NA	TGTGCCAGCAGCCCATGGGGAGGGGGCACAGATACGCAGTATTTT	CASSPWGGGTDTQYF
TRBV5-1	TRBD1	TRBJ2-2	few	TGCGCCAGCAGCTTGGCCAAGCGGACAGGGTTTTCTTCGAACACCGGGGAGCTGTTTTTT	CASSLAKRTGFSSNTGELFF
TRBV2	NA	TRBJ1-1	NA	TGTGCCAGCTCCGGACCGGCCCTGGACACTGAAGCTTTCTTT	CASSGPALDTEAFF
TRBV19	NA	TRBJ1-5	few	TGTGCCAGTAGTATCTGGGGAGAGCTCTCTAATCAGCCCCAGCATTTT	CASSIWGELSNQPQHF